Listed below are T cell receptor beta chains from one sample, sequenced in a study of neoadjuvant anti-PD-1 for oral cavity cancer. Assay: immunoSEQ multiplex PCR; the TCRdb copy retains only in-frame clones and omits some. The repertoire holds 63,000 or so clones, with 86% as singletons. The sequences come from PBMCs, collected after nivolumab (anti-PD-1) treatment. The receptor source for this set is a person between 35 and 79 years old with oral cavity squamous cell carcinoma. Both conserved end residues are part of each CDR3. The D gene is left open where the match is weak. For some rows the clone size is stated as once, few or many, or as a class when expanded; others skip it.

D gene: -; clone size: -; V gene: TRBV9; J gene: TRBJ1-1; CDR3 DNA: TGTGCCAGCAATTCTGTACAGAACACTGAAGCTTTCTTT; CDR3 protein: CASNSVQNTEAFF
D gene: TRBD1; clone size: -; V gene: TRBV5-1; J gene: TRBJ2-1; CDR3 DNA: TGCGCCAGCAAGCAGGGGGAGTACAATGAGCAGTTCTTC; CDR3 protein: CASKQGEYNEQFF
D gene: TRBD1; clone size: few; V gene: TRBV7-9; J gene: TRBJ1-2; CDR3 DNA: TGTGCCAGCAGCCGAGGACAGGGACGTGGCTACACCTTC; CDR3 protein: CASSRGQGRGYTF
D gene: TRBD1; clone size: -; V gene: TRBV28; J gene: TRBJ2-7; CDR3 DNA: TGTGCCAGCCGAAGGGACAGGAACTACGAGCAGTACTTC; CDR3 protein: CASRRDRNYEQYF
D gene: -; clone size: -; V gene: TRBV11-3; J gene: TRBJ2-3; CDR3 DNA: TGTGCCAGCAGCTTAGATGGGGGGCCCGGAGATACGCAGTATTTT; CDR3 protein: CASSLDGGPGDTQYF
D gene: -; clone size: -; V gene: TRBV27; J gene: TRBJ1-2; CDR3 DNA: TGTGCCAGCAGGGCAGGTCGGGGCTACACCTTC; CDR3 protein: CASRAGRGYTF
D gene: -; clone size: -; V gene: TRBV4-1; J gene: TRBJ2-3; CDR3 DNA: TGCGCCAGCAGCTGGTCCCGGGGGGCCAGGGACACAGATACGCAGTATTTT; CDR3 protein: CASSWSRGARDTDTQYF
D gene: -; clone size: -; V gene: TRBV19; J gene: TRBJ2-1; CDR3 DNA: TGTGCCAGTAGTGCTTCCCGGCAAAGTGAGCAGTTCTTC; CDR3 protein: CASSASRQSEQFF
D gene: TRBD1; clone size: -; V gene: TRBV4-1; J gene: TRBJ1-5; CDR3 DNA: TGCGCCAGCAGCCATCCCAGGACAGGGTCAGGCGGCAATCAGCCCCAGCATTTT; CDR3 protein: CASSHPRTGSGGNQPQHF
D gene: -; clone size: -; V gene: TRBV30; J gene: TRBJ2-5; CDR3 DNA: TGTGCCTGGAGTGTACGTGAGACCCAGTACTTC; CDR3 protein: CAWSVRETQYF
D gene: -; clone size: few; V gene: TRBV6-5; J gene: TRBJ2-1; CDR3 DNA: TGTGCCAGCAGGAGGGACACTCTTACCTACAATGAGCAGTTCTTC; CDR3 protein: CASRRDTLTYNEQFF
D gene: -; clone size: -; V gene: TRBV20-1; J gene: TRBJ2-5; CDR3 DNA: TGCAGTGCTCCGCAGGGGAGGGCCCAGTACTTC; CDR3 protein: CSAPQGRAQYF
D gene: -; clone size: once; V gene: TRBV28; J gene: TRBJ1-5; CDR3 DNA: -; CDR3 protein: CASSSSQGNHQPQHF
D gene: -; clone size: -; V gene: TRBV6-6; J gene: TRBJ2-5; CDR3 DNA: TGTGCCAGCACCCCTGGGGTGCGGGAGACCCAGTACTTC; CDR3 protein: CASTPGVRETQYF
D gene: TRBD1; clone size: -; V gene: TRBV7-9; J gene: TRBJ2-7; CDR3 DNA: TGTGCCAGCAGCATCCGGACAGGGGGCGAGCAGTACTTC; CDR3 protein: CASSIRTGGEQYF
D gene: TRBD1; clone size: few; V gene: TRBV10-2; J gene: TRBJ1-3; CDR3 DNA: TGCGCCAGCACAAGGGGGCTTGATGGAAACACCATATATTTT; CDR3 protein: CASTRGLDGNTIYF
D gene: -; clone size: once; V gene: TRBV10-2; J gene: TRBJ1-5; CDR3 DNA: TGCGCCAGCAGTGAGTCGGGCGGGGTAGGTCAGCCCCAGCATTTT; CDR3 protein: CASSESGGVGQPQHF
D gene: TRBD1; clone size: -; V gene: TRBV28; J gene: TRBJ1-4; CDR3 DNA: TGTGCCAGCAGTTCCGGGACAGCTTATACAACTAATGAAAAACTGTTTTTT; CDR3 protein: CASSSGTAYTTNEKLFF
D gene: -; clone size: -; V gene: TRBV10-3; J gene: TRBJ1-3; CDR3 DNA: TGTGCCACCGTAACCTCTGGAAACACCATATATTTT; CDR3 protein: CATVTSGNTIYF
D gene: TRBD2; clone size: -; V gene: TRBV10-2; J gene: TRBJ2-1; CDR3 DNA: TGCGCCAGCAGTGCGACTAGCGGGATGGGTGAGCAGTTCTTC; CDR3 protein: CASSATSGMGEQFF
D gene: TRBD1; clone size: once; V gene: TRBV4-2; J gene: TRBJ2-3; CDR3 DNA: TGTGCCAGCAGCCAAGATCCTGGGGACAGGAGCACAGATACGCAGTATTTT; CDR3 protein: CASSQDPGDRSTDTQYF
D gene: -; clone size: -; V gene: TRBV11-2; J gene: TRBJ2-2; CDR3 DNA: TGTGCCAGCAGGCTCGCGGGTATTCGGACCGGGGAGCTGTTTTTT; CDR3 protein: CASRLAGIRTGELFF
D gene: -; clone size: once; V gene: TRBV18; J gene: TRBJ1-2; CDR3 DNA: TGTGCCAGCTCACCACCGACGGGGTCTGGCTACACCTTC; CDR3 protein: CASSPPTGSGYTF
D gene: TRBD1; clone size: -; V gene: TRBV27; J gene: TRBJ2-7; CDR3 DNA: TGTGCCAGCAGACCGACAGGGAACAACGAGCAGTACTTC; CDR3 protein: CASRPTGNNEQYF
D gene: -; clone size: -; V gene: TRBV6-5; J gene: TRBJ1-1; CDR3 DNA: TGTGCCAGCAGTAATTCTGGACACCCTGAAGCTTTCTTT; CDR3 protein: CASSNSGHPEAFF
D gene: -; clone size: -; V gene: TRBV27; J gene: TRBJ1-1; CDR3 DNA: TGTGCCAGCAGTTTATCCTCAGCGCCTTTAGAAGCTTTCTTT; CDR3 protein: CASSLSSAPLEAFF
D gene: -; clone size: -; V gene: TRBV10-3; J gene: TRBJ2-1; CDR3 DNA: TGTGCCACCGAGGGCTCCTACAATGAGCAGTTCTTC; CDR3 protein: CATEGSYNEQFF
D gene: TRBD1; clone size: -; V gene: TRBV29-1; J gene: TRBJ1-1; CDR3 DNA: TGCAGCGTCGGGGGACAGGGGGCGCCGGCCGCTTTCTTT; CDR3 protein: CSVGGQGAPAAFF